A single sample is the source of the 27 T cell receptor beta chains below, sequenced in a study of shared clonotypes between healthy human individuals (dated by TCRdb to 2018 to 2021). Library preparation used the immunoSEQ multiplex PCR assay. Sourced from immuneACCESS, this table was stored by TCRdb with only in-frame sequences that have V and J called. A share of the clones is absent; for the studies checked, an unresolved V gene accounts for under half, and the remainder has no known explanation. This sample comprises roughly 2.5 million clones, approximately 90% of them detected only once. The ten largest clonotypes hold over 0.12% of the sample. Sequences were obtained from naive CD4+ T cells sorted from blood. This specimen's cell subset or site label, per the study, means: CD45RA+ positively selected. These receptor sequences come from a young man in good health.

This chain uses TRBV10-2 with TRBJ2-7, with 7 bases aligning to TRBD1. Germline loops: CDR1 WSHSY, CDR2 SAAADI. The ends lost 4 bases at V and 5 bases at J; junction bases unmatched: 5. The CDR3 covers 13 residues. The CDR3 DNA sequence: TGCGCCAGCAGTGGCACAGGGGAAAACGAGCAGTACTTC. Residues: CASSGTGENEQYF.

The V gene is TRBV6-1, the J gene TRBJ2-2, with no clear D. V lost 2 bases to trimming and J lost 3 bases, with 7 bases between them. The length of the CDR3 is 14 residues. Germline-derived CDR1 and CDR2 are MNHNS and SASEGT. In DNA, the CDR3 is TGTGCCAGCAGTGAAACTACCCACACCGGGGAGCTGTTTTTT. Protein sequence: CASSETTHTGELFF.

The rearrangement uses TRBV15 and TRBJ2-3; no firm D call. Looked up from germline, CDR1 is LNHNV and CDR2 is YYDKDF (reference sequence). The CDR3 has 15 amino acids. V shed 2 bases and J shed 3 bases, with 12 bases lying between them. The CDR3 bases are TGTGCCACCAGCAGATCCCCGATTAGAACAGATACGCAGTATTTT. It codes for CATSRSPIRTDTQYF.

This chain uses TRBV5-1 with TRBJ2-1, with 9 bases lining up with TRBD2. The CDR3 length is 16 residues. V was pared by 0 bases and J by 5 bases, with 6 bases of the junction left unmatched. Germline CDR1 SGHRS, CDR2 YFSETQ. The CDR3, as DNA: TGCGCCAGCAGCTTGGGGGTGGCTAGCGGGAACAATGAGCAGTTCTTC. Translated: CASSLGVASGNNEQFF.

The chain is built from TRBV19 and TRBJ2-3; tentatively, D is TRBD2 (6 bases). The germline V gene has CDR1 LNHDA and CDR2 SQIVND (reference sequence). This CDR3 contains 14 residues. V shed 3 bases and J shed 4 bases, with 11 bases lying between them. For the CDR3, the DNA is TGTGCCAGTAGTATTTGGGACTTTGCAGATACGCAGTATTTT. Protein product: CASSIWDFADTQYF.

CDR3 residues: CASSSISSPPGEQYF. CDR3 sequence (DNA): TGTGCCAGCAGCTCCATATCTAGCCCTCCGGGCGAGCAGTACTTC. The chain has TRBV7-9 and TRBJ2-7; D is possibly TRBD2 (5 bases). The germline V and J ends were trimmed by 4 bases and 6 bases, with 19 bases remaining between them. Germline assignment: CDR1 SEHNR and CDR2 FQNEAQ (reference sequence). The CDR3 length is 15 residues.

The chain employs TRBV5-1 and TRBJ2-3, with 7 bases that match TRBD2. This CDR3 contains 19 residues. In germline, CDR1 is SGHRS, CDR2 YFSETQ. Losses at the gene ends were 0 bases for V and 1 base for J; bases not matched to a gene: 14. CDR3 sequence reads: CASSLASSGLGRGTDTQYF. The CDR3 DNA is TGCGCCAGCAGCTTGGCCAGTAGCGGGCTGGGGAGGGGCACAGATACGCAGTATTTT.

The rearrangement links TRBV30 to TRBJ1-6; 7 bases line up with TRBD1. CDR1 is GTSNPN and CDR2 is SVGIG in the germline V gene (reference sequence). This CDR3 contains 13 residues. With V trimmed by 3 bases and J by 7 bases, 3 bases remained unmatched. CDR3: CAWRGTANSPLHF. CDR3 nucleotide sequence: TGTGCCTGGAGAGGGACAGCGAATTCACCCCTCCACTTT.

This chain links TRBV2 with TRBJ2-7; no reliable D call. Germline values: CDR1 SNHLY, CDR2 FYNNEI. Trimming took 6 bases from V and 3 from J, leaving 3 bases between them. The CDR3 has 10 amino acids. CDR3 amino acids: CASRIYEQYF. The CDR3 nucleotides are TGTGCCAGCAGAATCTACGAGCAGTACTTC.

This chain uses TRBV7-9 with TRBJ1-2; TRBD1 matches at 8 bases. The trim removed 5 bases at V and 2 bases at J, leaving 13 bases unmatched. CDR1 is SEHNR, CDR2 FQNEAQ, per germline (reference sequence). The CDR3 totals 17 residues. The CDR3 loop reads CASSQQWTGMSNYGYTF. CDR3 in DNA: TGTGCCAGCAGCCAGCAATGGACAGGGATGTCCAACTATGGCTACACCTTC.

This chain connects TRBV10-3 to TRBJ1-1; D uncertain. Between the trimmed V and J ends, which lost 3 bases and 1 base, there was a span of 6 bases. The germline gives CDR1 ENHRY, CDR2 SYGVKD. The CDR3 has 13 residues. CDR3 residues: CAISDSGNTEAFF. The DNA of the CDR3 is TGTGCCATCAGTGATTCGGGGAACACTGAAGCTTTCTTT.

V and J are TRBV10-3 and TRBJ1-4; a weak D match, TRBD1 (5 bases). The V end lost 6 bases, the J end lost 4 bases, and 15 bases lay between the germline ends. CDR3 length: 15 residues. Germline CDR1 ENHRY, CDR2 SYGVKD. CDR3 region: CAIRSGSGDNEKLFF. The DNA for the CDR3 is TGTGCCATCAGGAGTGGTTCGGGGGATAATGAAAAACTGTTTTTT.

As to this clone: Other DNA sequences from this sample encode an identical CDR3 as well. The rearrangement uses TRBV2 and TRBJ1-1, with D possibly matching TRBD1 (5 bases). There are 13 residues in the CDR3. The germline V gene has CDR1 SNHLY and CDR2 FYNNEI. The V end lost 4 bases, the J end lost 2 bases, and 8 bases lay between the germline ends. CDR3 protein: CASSADSNTEAFF. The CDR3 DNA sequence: TGTGCCAGCAGTGCAGACAGCAACACTGAAGCTTTCTTT.

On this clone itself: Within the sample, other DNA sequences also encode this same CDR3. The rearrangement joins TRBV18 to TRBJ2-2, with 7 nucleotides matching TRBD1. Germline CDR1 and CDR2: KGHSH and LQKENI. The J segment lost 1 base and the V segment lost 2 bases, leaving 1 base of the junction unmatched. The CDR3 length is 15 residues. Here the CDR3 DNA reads TGTGCCAGCTCACCAAGGACAGGGAACACCGGGGAGCTGTTTTTT. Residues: CASSPRTGNTGELFF.

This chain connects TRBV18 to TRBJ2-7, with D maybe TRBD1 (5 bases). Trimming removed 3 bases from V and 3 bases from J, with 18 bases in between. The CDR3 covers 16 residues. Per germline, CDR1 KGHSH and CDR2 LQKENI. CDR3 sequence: CASSPFEGAGNYEQYF. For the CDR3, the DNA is TGTGCCAGCTCACCTTTCGAAGGGGCAGGGAACTACGAGCAGTACTTC.

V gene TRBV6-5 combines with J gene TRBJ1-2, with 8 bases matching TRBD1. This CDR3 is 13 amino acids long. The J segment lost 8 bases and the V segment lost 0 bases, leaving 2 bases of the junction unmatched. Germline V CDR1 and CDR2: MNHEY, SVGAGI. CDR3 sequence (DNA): TGTGCCAGCAGTTACTCGACAGGGGCAGGCTACACCTTC. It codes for CASSYSTGAGYTF.

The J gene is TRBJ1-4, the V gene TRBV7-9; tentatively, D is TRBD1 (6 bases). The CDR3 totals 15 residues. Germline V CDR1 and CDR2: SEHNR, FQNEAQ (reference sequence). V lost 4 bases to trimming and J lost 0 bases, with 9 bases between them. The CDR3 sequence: CASSSDRPTNEKLFF. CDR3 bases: TGTGCCAGCAGCTCCGACAGGCCAACTAATGAAAAACTGTTTTTT.

The CDR3 spells CASSHPRTGGYSGANVLTF. As DNA, the CDR3 is TGTGCCAGCAGCCACCCGAGGACAGGGGGCTATTCTGGGGCCAACGTCCTGACTTTC. The chain employs TRBV11-2 and TRBJ2-6, with 11 nucleotides matching TRBD1. Germline V CDR1 and CDR2: SGHAT, FQNNGV. V gave up 5 bases and J gave up 1 base; unmatched junction bases: 10. This CDR3 is built from 19 residues.

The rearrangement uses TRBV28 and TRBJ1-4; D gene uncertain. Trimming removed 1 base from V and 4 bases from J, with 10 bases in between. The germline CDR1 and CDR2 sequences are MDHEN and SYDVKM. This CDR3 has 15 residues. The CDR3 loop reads CASSLLNLGNEKLFF. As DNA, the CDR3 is TGTGCCAGCAGTTTATTAAATCTGGGTAATGAAAAACTGTTTTTT.

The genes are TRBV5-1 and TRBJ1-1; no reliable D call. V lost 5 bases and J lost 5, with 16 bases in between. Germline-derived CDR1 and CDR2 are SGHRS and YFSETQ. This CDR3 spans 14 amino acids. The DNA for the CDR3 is TGCGCCAGCAGGGGCCTAATTGGGAATACTGAAGCTTTCTTT. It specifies CASRGLIGNTEAFF. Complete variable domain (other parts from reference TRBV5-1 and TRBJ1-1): KAGVTQTPRYLIKTRGQQVTLSCSPISGHRSVSWYQQTPGQGLQFLFEYFSETQRNKGNFPGRFSGRQFSNSRSEMNVSTLELGDSALYLCASRGLIGNTEAFFGQGTRLTVV.

The CDR3 here is CASSSGLADYNEQFF. As DNA, the CDR3 is TGCGCCAGCAGCTCCGGACTAGCGGACTACAATGAGCAGTTCTTC. V usage is TRBV5-1 and J usage is TRBJ2-1; 10 bases are a match to TRBD2. Trimming removed 3 bases from V and 3 bases from J; junction bases left unmatched: 3. CDR3 length: 15 amino acids. CDR1 is SGHRS and CDR2 is YFSETQ in the germline V gene. Based on the CDR3 plus reference TRBV5-1 and TRBJ2-1, the full variable domain is KAGVTQTPRYLIKTRGQQVTLSCSPISGHRSVSWYQQTPGQGLQFLFEYFSETQRNKGNFPGRFSGRQFSNSRSEMNVSTLELGDSALYLCASSSGLADYNEQFFGPGTRLTVL.

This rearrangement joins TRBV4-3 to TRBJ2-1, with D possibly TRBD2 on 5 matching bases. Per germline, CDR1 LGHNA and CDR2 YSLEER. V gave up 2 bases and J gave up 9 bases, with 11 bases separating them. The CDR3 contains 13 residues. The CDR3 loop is CASSQQLRGEQFF. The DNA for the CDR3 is TGCGCCAGCAGCCAACAATTACGGGGTGAGCAGTTCTTC.

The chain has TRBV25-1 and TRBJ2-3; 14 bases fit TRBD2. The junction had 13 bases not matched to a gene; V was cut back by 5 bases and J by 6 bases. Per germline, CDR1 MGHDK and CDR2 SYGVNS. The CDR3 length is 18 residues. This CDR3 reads CASSPQAGLAGVGDTQYF. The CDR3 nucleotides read TGTGCCAGCAGTCCCCAAGCGGGACTAGCGGGAGTCGGGGATACGCAGTATTTT.

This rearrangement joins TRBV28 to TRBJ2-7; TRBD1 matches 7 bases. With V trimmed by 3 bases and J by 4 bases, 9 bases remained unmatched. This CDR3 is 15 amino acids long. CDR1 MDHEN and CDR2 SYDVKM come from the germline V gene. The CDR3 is CASSFLQGTLYEQYF. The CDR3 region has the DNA TGTGCCAGCAGTTTTTTACAGGGGACCTTATACGAGCAGTACTTC.

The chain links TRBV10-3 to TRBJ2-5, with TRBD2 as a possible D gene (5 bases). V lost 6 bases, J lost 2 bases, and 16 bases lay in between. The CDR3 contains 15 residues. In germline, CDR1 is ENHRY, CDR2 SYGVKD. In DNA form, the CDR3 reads TGTGCCATCAGCGGAGGTGGGGTTATTCAAGAGACCCAGTACTTC. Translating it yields CAISGGGVIQETQYF.

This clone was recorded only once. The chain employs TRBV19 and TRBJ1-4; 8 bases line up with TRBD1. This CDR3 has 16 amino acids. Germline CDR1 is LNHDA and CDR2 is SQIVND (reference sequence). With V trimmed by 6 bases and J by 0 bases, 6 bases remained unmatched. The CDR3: CASRSTGGPTNEKLFF. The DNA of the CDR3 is TGTGCCAGTAGATCCACAGGGGGACCAACTAATGAAAAACTGTTTTTT.

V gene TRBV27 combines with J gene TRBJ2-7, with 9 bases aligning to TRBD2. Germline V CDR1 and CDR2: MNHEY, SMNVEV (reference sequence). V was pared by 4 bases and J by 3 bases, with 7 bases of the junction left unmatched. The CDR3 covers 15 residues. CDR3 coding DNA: TGTGCCAGCAGTTCCAGACTAGCGGCATACTACGAGCAGTACTTC. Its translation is CASSSRLAAYYEQYF.